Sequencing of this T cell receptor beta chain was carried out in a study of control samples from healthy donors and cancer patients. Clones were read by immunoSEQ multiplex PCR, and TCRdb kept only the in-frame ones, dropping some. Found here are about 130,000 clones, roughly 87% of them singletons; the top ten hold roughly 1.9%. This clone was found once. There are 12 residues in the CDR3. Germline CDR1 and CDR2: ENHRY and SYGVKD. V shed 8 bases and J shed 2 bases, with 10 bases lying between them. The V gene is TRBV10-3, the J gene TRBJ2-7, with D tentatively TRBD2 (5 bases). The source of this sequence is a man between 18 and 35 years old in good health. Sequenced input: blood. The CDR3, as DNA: TGTGCCATCGCGCCCGGGGCCTACGAGCAGTACTTC. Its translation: CAIAPGAYEQYF.